Listed below are T cell receptor beta chains from one sample, sequenced in a study of cytomegalovirus exposure and HLA in healthy donors. Profiling relied on immunoSEQ multiplex PCR, and the TCRdb table lists in-frame clones only, not all of them. The repertoire includes around 250,000 clones, around 90% of them detected once, and around 1.7% sits in the top ten. Sequencing was carried out using PBMCs. The source is a girl aged 2 to 10 in good health and CMV-seronegative. The CDR3 runs from the conserved cysteine through the conserved F or W. A D gene is named only where the DNA matches it firmly. The size of a clone is reported for some rows only, either as once, few or many, or as a class for expanded clones.

clone size: .; D gene: .; J gene: TRBJ2-4; V gene: TRBV6-6; CDR3 DNA: TGTGCCAGCAGTTACTCAGGGGGTCTTGACTTC; CDR3 protein: CASSYSGGLDF
clone size: .; D gene: TRBD1; J gene: TRBJ1-2; V gene: TRBV30; CDR3 DNA: TGTGCCTGGATTAGGACAGGGGCGGATGGCTACACCTTC; CDR3 protein: CAWIRTGADGYTF
clone size: .; D gene: TRBD2; J gene: TRBJ2-5; V gene: TRBV19; CDR3 DNA: TGTGCCAGTAGTACAGGACTAGCGAAACAAGAGACCCAGTACTTC; CDR3 protein: CASSTGLAKQETQYF
clone size: .; D gene: TRBD1; J gene: TRBJ2-7; V gene: TRBV14; CDR3 DNA: TGTGCCAGCAGCGCCGGGACAGGGAAAGGTACGATCTACGAGCAGTACTTC; CDR3 protein: CASSAGTGKGTIYEQYF
clone size: .; D gene: TRBD1; J gene: TRBJ2-3; V gene: TRBV28; CDR3 DNA: TGTGCCAGCACCAACCGAGGGGGCTCAGATACGCAGTATTTT; CDR3 protein: CASTNRGGSDTQYF
clone size: .; D gene: .; J gene: TRBJ1-1; V gene: TRBV30; CDR3 DNA: TGTGCCTGGAGTGTACAGGGTTCCATGAGAGCTTTCTTT; CDR3 protein: CAWSVQGSMRAFF
clone size: .; D gene: TRBD1; J gene: TRBJ2-1; V gene: TRBV5-1; CDR3 DNA: TGCGCCAGCAGCTCTGACAGGGCGATCTACAATGAGCAGTTCTTC; CDR3 protein: CASSSDRAIYNEQFF
clone size: .; D gene: .; J gene: TRBJ2-3; V gene: TRBV5-1; CDR3 DNA: TGCGCCAGCAGTTTGGCCGGCACAGATACGCAGTATTTT; CDR3 protein: CASSLAGTDTQYF
clone size: .; D gene: TRBD1; J gene: TRBJ2-3; V gene: TRBV27; CDR3 DNA: TGTGCCAGCAGCCTGGGACAGGCGGATACGCAGTATTTT; CDR3 protein: CASSLGQADTQYF
clone size: .; D gene: .; J gene: TRBJ1-2; V gene: TRBV19; CDR3 DNA: TGTGCCAGTAGGCCCACCTCGTGGGGAGGGTCTCACTATGGCTACACCTTC; CDR3 protein: CASRPTSWGGSHYGYTF
clone size: once; D gene: .; J gene: TRBJ1-6; V gene: TRBV30; CDR3 DNA: TGTGCCTGGAACAATCAGGGTTCGAGCCCCCTCCACTTT; CDR3 protein: CAWNNQGSSPLHF
clone size: .; D gene: TRBD2; J gene: TRBJ2-1; V gene: TRBV25-1; CDR3 DNA: TGTGCCAGCAGTGAATCTTCGGGGACTAGCGGTTTCGGTGAGCAGTTCTTC; CDR3 protein: CASSESSGTSGFGEQFF
clone size: .; D gene: .; J gene: TRBJ2-7; V gene: TRBV5-1; CDR3 DNA: TGCGCCAGCAGCTTGGATGCGGGACGGAGTTTCTACGAGCAGTACTTC; CDR3 protein: CASSLDAGRSFYEQYF
clone size: .; D gene: .; J gene: TRBJ1-5; V gene: TRBV7-9; CDR3 DNA: TGTGCCAGCAGCTCCCAGGGGAACAATCAGCCCCAGCATTTT; CDR3 protein: CASSSQGNNQPQHF
clone size: .; D gene: .; J gene: TRBJ2-7; V gene: TRBV11-2; CDR3 DNA: TGTGCCAGCAGCTTTACTGCCTCCTACGAGCAGTACTTC; CDR3 protein: CASSFTASYEQYF
clone size: .; D gene: .; J gene: TRBJ1-2; V gene: TRBV20-1; CDR3 DNA: TGCAGTGCTAGTCGGGGGATTGAACCTCGCTTC; CDR3 protein: CSASRGIEPRF
clone size: .; D gene: .; J gene: TRBJ1-5; V gene: TRBV23-1; CDR3 DNA: TGCGCCAGCGGGGGAGGGCCCCAGCATTTT; CDR3 protein: CASGGGPQHF
clone size: few; D gene: .; J gene: TRBJ1-1; V gene: TRBV28; CDR3 DNA: TGTGCCAGCAGGATCGCAGGGTGGGGTGATACTGAAGCTTTCTTT; CDR3 protein: CASRIAGWGDTEAFF
clone size: .; D gene: TRBD2; J gene: TRBJ2-1; V gene: TRBV5-1; CDR3 DNA: TGCGCCAGCAGCTTGGGCGGGGGTAGCTCCTACAATGAGCAGTTCTTC; CDR3 protein: CASSLGGGSSYNEQFF
clone size: .; D gene: TRBD1; J gene: TRBJ1-3; V gene: TRBV19; CDR3 DNA: TGTGCCAGTAGTATAATTCCAGGGGGCACCGGAAACACCATATATTTT; CDR3 protein: CASSIIPGGTGNTIYF
clone size: .; D gene: .; J gene: TRBJ1-6; V gene: TRBV7-8; CDR3 DNA: TGTGCCAGCAGCTTAGCGGGGCCAGGCAATTCACCCCTCCACTTT; CDR3 protein: CASSLAGPGNSPLHF
clone size: .; D gene: .; J gene: TRBJ1-2; V gene: TRBV19; CDR3 DNA: TGTGCCAGTAGTGACGAACAGGGCTATGGCTACACCTTC; CDR3 protein: CASSDEQGYGYTF
clone size: .; D gene: .; J gene: TRBJ1-2; V gene: TRBV19; CDR3 DNA: TGTGCCAGTAGTGCCCGGACAGTTGGCTACACCTTC; CDR3 protein: CASSARTVGYTF
clone size: .; D gene: TRBD1; J gene: TRBJ1-1; V gene: TRBV10-3; CDR3 DNA: TGTGCCATCAGTCGGACAGGGGGCACTCAAGCTTTCTTT; CDR3 protein: CAISRTGGTQAFF
clone size: .; D gene: .; J gene: TRBJ1-4; V gene: TRBV2; CDR3 DNA: TGTGCCAGCAGCCCGGGACACGAGGGAAAACTGTTTTTT; CDR3 protein: CASSPGHEGKLFF
clone size: .; D gene: .; J gene: TRBJ2-5; V gene: TRBV4-1; CDR3 DNA: TGCGCCAGCAGCCCCATACAGGGACCTACTTGGGGGACCCAGTACTTC; CDR3 protein: CASSPIQGPTWGTQYF
clone size: .; D gene: TRBD2; J gene: TRBJ2-5; V gene: TRBV4-2; CDR3 DNA: TGTGCCAGCTCTCTCTATCCGGGGGGGGACACCCTCCAAGAGACCCAGTACTTC; CDR3 protein: CASSLYPGGDTLQETQYF
clone size: once; D gene: .; J gene: TRBJ2-7; V gene: TRBV30; CDR3 DNA: TGTGCCTGGAGCGGGGGATCCTACGAGCAGTACTTC; CDR3 protein: CAWSGGSYEQYF
clone size: .; D gene: TRBD2; J gene: TRBJ2-5; V gene: TRBV6-6; CDR3 DNA: TGTGCCAGCAGTGCCGGGACTAGGCAAGAGACCCAGTACTTC; CDR3 protein: CASSAGTRQETQYF
clone size: once; D gene: TRBD2; J gene: TRBJ2-7; V gene: TRBV5-1; CDR3 DNA: TGCGCCAGCAGCCCTATGCGGCTAGCGGTCTCCTACGAGCAGTACTTC; CDR3 protein: CASSPMRLAVSYEQYF
clone size: .; D gene: TRBD2; J gene: TRBJ2-5; V gene: TRBV11-3; CDR3 DNA: TGTGCCAGCAGCTTAGGGCTGGCTAGCGGGGGGCGAGAGACCCAGTACTTC; CDR3 protein: CASSLGLASGGRETQYF
clone size: .; D gene: .; J gene: TRBJ2-7; V gene: TRBV5-1; CDR3 DNA: TGCGCCAGCAGGGGGCAGGGGTCCTACTACGAGCAGTACTTC; CDR3 protein: CASRGQGSYYEQYF
clone size: .; D gene: TRBD1; J gene: TRBJ1-1; V gene: TRBV5-4; CDR3 DNA: TGTGCCAGCAGCACCGGACAGGGGGCTTTCTTT; CDR3 protein: CASSTGQGAFF
clone size: .; D gene: .; J gene: TRBJ1-1; V gene: TRBV4-1; CDR3 DNA: TGCGCCAGCAGCCAGACGCTGCCGGGTCGGTGGGACACTGAAGCTTTCTTT; CDR3 protein: CASSQTLPGRWDTEAFF
clone size: .; D gene: .; J gene: TRBJ2-7; V gene: TRBV19; CDR3 DNA: TGTGCCAGTAGTATCGGCGGATCCTACGAGCAGTACTTC; CDR3 protein: CASSIGGSYEQYF
clone size: .; D gene: TRBD1; J gene: TRBJ2-3; V gene: TRBV9; CDR3 DNA: TGTGCCAGCAGCGTAGTTGGCAGGGGGTCAGATACGCAGTATTTT; CDR3 protein: CASSVVGRGSDTQYF
clone size: .; D gene: .; J gene: TRBJ2-2; V gene: TRBV6-5; CDR3 DNA: TGTGCCAGCAGTAATACGAACACCGGGGAGCTGTTTTTT; CDR3 protein: CASSNTNTGELFF
clone size: .; D gene: TRBD2; J gene: TRBJ2-1; V gene: TRBV11-2; CDR3 DNA: TGTGCCAGCAGTTTGATTACCGGGACTAGCGGGTACAATGAGCAGTTCTTC; CDR3 protein: CASSLITGTSGYNEQFF
clone size: .; D gene: TRBD2; J gene: TRBJ2-5; V gene: TRBV5-5; CDR3 DNA: TGTGCCAGCAGCTTGGTCGGGAGCGGGGTTCAGGAGACCCAGTACTTC; CDR3 protein: CASSLVGSGVQETQYF
clone size: .; D gene: TRBD1; J gene: TRBJ1-5; V gene: TRBV5-6; CDR3 DNA: TGTGCCAGCAGCCGACAGGGCCTTCAGCCCCAGCATTTT; CDR3 protein: CASSRQGLQPQHF
clone size: few; D gene: TRBD1; J gene: TRBJ1-2; V gene: TRBV19; CDR3 DNA: TGTGCCAGTAGTGGACCGGGACAGGGCAGCGGCGGCTACACCTTC; CDR3 protein: CASSGPGQGSGGYTF
clone size: .; D gene: .; J gene: TRBJ1-4; V gene: TRBV7-6; CDR3 DNA: TGTGCCAGCAGCTCACTAGAGGCAACTAATGAAAAACTGTTTTTT; CDR3 protein: CASSSLEATNEKLFF
clone size: .; D gene: .; J gene: TRBJ1-3; V gene: TRBV5-1; CDR3 DNA: TGCGCCAGCAGCCCGGCTGGGCAGGTAGACTCTGGAAACACCATATATTTT; CDR3 protein: CASSPAGQVDSGNTIYF